The entry below describes one T cell receptor beta chain. In its sample, this clonotype was seen many times. Its antigen is unknown. There are no base qualities to consult, and no much larger clone falls within one base. The meaning of the sample's time point label: day 60 (about 2 months) after transplantation. The treatment or condition label on this specimen signifies: allogeneic hematopoietic cell transplantation with graft depleted of TCRalphabeta T cells and CD19 B cells. The children who served as transplant recipients had been given grafts of TCRalphabeta/CD19-depleted allogeneic hematopoietic cells. Looking up the germline V gene yields CDR1 WSHSY and CDR2 SAAADI. Cut back by 3 bases and 2 bases, the V and J ends lie 11 bases apart. The CDR3 runs 14 residues from the cysteine to the valine. Of all the DNA, just the CDR3 is kept, 42 bases in frame from base 1. Receptor libraries were prepared by PCR. TCRdb names Illumina HiSeq 2500 as the instrument used. TCR library preparation used molecular barcoding, with unique molecular identifiers applied to normalize quantification of the TCRbeta repertoire. TCRdb handled the public reads itself, with Q25 trimming in fastp and clone calling in MiXCR, and kept productive beta chains. All rows with the same CDR3 protein become a single entry with the most common DNA and genes. In all, the sample holds thousands of distinct CDR3 sequences, and about 30% of those were seen once. The ten most abundant clones make up less than 70% of the sample.

The sample belongs to a study of T-cell reconstitution after alpha-beta-depleted transplantation in children (dated by TCRdb to between 2015 and 2016). About the investigation overall: The study quantitatively tracked T-cell immune reconstitution after TCRalphabeta/CD19-depleted allogeneic hematopoietic cell transplantation in children using TCR repertoire profiling.

Findings and caveats that apply to the study as a whole: The high TCRbeta diversity at day 60 in some patients was ascribed to recipient T cells and intrathymic progenitors that had survived conditioning. Over the following months the frequencies of hyperexpanded clones went down, and after one year T-cell counts and TCRbeta diversity were mostly credited to newly produced T cells. The apparently early recovery of alphabetaT-cell counts about two months after transplant reportedly depended on only several hundred rapidly expanded clones that came from non-depleted graft cells.

This receptor was taken from a male patient between 2 and 10 years old who had a stem cell transplant for acute myeloid leukemia, so the T cells may come from the graft donor. The sequence is built from TRBV10-2 and TRBJ2-7; the D segment may tentatively be TRBD1 or TRBD2, each giving 6 matched bases. Here the sequenced sample was PBMCs, mostly from graft donor cells, taken 60 days after TCRalphabeta/CD19-depleted stem cell transplant. CDR3 protein: CASSDWGAPYEQYV. At the DNA level, the sequence is TGCGCCAGCAGTGATTGGGGGGCTCCCTACGAGCAGTACGTC.